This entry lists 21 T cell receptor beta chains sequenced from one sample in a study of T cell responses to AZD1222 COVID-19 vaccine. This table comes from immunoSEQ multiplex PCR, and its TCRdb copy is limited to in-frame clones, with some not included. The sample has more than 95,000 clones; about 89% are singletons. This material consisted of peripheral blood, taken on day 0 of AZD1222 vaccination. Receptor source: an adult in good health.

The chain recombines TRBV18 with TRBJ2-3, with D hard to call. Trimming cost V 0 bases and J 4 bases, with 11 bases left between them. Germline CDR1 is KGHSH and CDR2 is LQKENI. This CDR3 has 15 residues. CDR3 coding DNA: TGTGCCAGCTCACCACCGGAGCAGGCCGCAGATACGCAGTATTTT. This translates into CASSPPEQAADTQYF.

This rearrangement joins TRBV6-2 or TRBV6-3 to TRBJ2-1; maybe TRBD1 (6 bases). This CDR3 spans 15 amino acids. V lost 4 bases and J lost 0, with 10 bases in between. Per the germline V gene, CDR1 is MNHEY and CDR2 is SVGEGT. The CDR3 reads CASSWTASSYNEQFF. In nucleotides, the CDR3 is TGTGCCAGCAGTTGGACAGCTAGCTCCTACAATGAGCAGTTCTTC.

DNA for the CDR3: TGTGCCAGCAGTGAAGTCGCCTCCTCCTACGAGCAGTACTTC. Protein product: CASSEVASSYEQYF. The chain combines TRBV2 with TRBJ2-7, with D unclear. V was clipped by 1 base and J by 0 bases, with 7 bases between them. Germline CDR1 SNHLY, CDR2 FYNNEI. The CDR3 extends over 14 amino acids.

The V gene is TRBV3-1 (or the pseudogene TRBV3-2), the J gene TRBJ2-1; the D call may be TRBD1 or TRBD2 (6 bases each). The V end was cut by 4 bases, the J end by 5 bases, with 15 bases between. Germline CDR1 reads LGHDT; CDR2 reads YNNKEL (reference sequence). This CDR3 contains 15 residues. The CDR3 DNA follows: TGTGCCAGCAGCCGTGAGGTAGGGGGGCACAATGAGCAGTTCTTC. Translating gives CASSREVGGHNEQFF.

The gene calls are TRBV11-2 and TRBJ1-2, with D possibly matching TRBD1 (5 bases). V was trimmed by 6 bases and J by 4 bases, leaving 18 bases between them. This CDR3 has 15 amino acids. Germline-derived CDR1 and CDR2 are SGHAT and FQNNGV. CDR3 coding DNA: TGTGCCAGCAGTTTTACAATGGCAGGGACCTATGGCTACACCTTC. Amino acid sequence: CASSFTMAGTYGYTF.

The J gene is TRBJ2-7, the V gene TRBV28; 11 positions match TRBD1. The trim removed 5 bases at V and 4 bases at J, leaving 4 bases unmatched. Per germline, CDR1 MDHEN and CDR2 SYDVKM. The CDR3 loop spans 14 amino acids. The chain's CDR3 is CASSLDRGQYEQYF. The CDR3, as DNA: TGTGCCAGCAGTCTGGACAGGGGGCAATACGAGCAGTACTTC. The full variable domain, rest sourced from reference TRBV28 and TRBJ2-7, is DVKVTQSSRYLVKRTGEKVFLECVQDMDHENMFWYRQDPGLGLRLIYFSYDVKMKEKGDIPEGYSVSREKKERFSLILESASTNQTSMYLCASSLDRGQYEQYFGPGTRLTVT.

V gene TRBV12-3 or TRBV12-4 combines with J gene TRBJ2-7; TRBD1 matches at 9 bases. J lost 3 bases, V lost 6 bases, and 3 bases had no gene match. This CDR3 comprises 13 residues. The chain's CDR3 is CASRVTGGYEQYF. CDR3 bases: TGTGCCAGCAGGGTGACAGGGGGCTACGAGCAGTACTTC.

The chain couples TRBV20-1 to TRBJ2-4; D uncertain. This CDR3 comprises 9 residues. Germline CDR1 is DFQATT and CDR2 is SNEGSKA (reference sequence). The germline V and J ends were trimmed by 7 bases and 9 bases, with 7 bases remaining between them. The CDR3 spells CSGPLIQYF. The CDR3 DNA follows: TGCAGTGGTCCCCTCATTCAGTACTTC.

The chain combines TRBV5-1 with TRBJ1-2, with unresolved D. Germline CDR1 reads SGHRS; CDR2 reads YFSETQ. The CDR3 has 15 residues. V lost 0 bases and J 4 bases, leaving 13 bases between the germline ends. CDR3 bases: TGCGCCAGCAGCTTGGAGCCAGTATTGGCCTATGGCTACACCTTC. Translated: CASSLEPVLAYGYTF.

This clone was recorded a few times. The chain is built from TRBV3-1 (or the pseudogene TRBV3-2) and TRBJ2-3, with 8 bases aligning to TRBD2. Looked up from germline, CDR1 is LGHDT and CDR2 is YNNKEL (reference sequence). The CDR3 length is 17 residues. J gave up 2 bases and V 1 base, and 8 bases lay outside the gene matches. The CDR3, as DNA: TGTGCCAGCAGCCAAGGTGGCGGGAGGCCGATCACAGATACGCAGTATTTT. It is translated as CASSQGGGRPITDTQYF.

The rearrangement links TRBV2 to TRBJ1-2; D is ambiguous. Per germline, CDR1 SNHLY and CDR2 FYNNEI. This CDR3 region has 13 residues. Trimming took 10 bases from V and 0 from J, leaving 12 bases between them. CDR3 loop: CATMGGPNYGYTF. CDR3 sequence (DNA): TGTGCCACCATGGGAGGGCCTAACTATGGCTACACCTTC.

This CDR3 is CATRLAGGNEQYF. For the CDR3, the DNA is TGTGCCACCCGCCTAGCGGGAGGCAACGAGCAGTACTTC. The chain uses TRBV25-1 and TRBJ2-7; 11 positions agree with TRBD2. CDR1 MGHDK and CDR2 SYGVNS come from the germline V gene. The CDR3 contains 13 residues. After removal of 10 bases from V and 5 bases from J, the junction contained 7 bases not matched to a gene.

The CDR3 nucleotides are TGTGCCAGTAGTACCCAGCACAACCACAATGAGCAGTTCTTC. The encoded protein is CASSTQHNHNEQFF. The chain couples TRBV19 to TRBJ2-1; D remains unclear. Germline V gives CDR1 LNHDA, CDR2 SQIVND (reference sequence). There are 14 residues in the CDR3. The V end lost 4 bases, the J end lost 5 bases, and 12 bases lay between the germline ends.

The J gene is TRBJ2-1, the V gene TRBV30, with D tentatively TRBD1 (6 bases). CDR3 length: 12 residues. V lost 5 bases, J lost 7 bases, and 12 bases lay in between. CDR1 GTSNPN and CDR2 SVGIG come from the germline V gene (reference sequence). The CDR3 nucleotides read TGTGCCTGGGCCCTAGGGGGTAATGAGCAGTTCTTC. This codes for CAWALGGNEQFF.

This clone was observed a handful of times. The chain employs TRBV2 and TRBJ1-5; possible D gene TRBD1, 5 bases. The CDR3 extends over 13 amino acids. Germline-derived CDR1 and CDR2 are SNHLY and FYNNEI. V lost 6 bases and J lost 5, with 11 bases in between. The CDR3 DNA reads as TGTGCCAGCAGCGCATGGGGCCATCAGCCCCAGCATTTT. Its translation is CASSAWGHQPQHF.

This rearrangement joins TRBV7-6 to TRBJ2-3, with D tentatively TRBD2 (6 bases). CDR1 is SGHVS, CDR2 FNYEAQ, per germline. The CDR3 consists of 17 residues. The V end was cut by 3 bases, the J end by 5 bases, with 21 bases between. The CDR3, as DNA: TGTGCCAGCAGCTTCCTAGGTGGGGCGGGAACGGTAGATACGCAGTATTTT. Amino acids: CASSFLGGAGTVDTQYF.

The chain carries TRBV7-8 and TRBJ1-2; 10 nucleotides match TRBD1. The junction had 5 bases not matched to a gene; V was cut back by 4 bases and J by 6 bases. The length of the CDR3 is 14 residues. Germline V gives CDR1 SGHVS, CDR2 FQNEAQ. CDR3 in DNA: TGTGCCAGCAGCTCAACCGGGACAGGGGATGGCTACACCTTC. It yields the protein CASSSTGTGDGYTF.

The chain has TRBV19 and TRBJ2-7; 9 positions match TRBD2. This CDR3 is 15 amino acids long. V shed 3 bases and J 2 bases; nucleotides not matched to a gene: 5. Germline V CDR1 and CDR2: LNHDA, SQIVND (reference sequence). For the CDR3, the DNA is TGTGCCAGTAGTATGGGTAGCGGGAGTACCTACGAGCAGTACTTC. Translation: CASSMGSGSTYEQYF.

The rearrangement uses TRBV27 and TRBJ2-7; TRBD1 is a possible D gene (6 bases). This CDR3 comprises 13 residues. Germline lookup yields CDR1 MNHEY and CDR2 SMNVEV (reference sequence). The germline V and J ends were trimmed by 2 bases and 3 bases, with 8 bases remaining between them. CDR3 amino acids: CASSLGGLYEQYF. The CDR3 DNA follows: TGTGCCAGCAGTTTAGGGGGCCTCTACGAGCAGTACTTC.

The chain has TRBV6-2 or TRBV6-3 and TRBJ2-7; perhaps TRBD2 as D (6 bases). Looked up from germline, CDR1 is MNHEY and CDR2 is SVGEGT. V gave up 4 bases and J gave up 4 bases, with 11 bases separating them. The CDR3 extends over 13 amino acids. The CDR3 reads CASSWAGKYEQYF. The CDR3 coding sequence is TGTGCCAGCAGTTGGGCGGGAAAGTACGAGCAGTACTTC.

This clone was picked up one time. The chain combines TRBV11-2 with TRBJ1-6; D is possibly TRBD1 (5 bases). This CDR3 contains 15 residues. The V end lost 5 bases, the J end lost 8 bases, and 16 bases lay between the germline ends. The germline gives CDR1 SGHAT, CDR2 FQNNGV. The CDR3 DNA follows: TGTGCCAGCAGCCCTAGCGTCAGGGCAGATTCACCCCTCCACTTT. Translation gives CASSPSVRADSPLHF.